These 7 T cell receptor beta chains originate from one sample sequenced in a study of Ad26.COV2.S vaccination and SARS-CoV-2 variants. Treatment: around 19 received Ad26.COV2.S at low or high dose, single or two shots; five or six received placebo; per-sample allocation not given. Sampling was done on day 63 after the first vaccine or placebo injection. Generated by immunoSEQ multiplex PCR, the TCRdb table keeps only in-frame clones and is missing some. The table shows fewer than 400,000 clones, with around 85% occurring only once. The input for sequencing was peripheral blood, taken in a trial of Ad26.COV2.S vaccine versus placebo. These receptor sequences come from a person aged 18-65 years who received the Ad26.COV2.S COVID-19 vaccine or a placebo.

The chain joins TRBV18 to TRBJ2-3; weak D call: TRBD1 (5 bases). CDR1 KGHSH and CDR2 LQKENI come from the germline V gene. V was clipped by 6 bases and J by 6 bases, with 19 bases between them. The CDR3 length is 15 residues. Written as DNA, the CDR3 is TGTGCCAGCTCGGCTAGACAGAACGATGGGGATACGCAGTATTTT. Residues: CASSARQNDGDTQYF.

The genes are TRBV18 and TRBJ1-5; 8 bases are a match to TRBD1. The CDR3 covers 15 residues. The V and J ends lost 3 bases and 4 bases, in that order; junction bases with no gene match: 5. Germline CDR1 reads KGHSH; CDR2 reads LQKENI. CDR3 bases: TGTGCCAGCTCACCGCGGACAGGGACGAATCAGCCCCAGCATTTT. Amino acid sequence: CASSPRTGTNQPQHF.

The V call is TRBV23-1, the J call TRBJ1-1; D gene unclear. TRBV23-1 is an ORF, with its function uncertain. CDR3 length: 11 residues. V was shortened by 9 bases and J by 7 bases, with 12 bases between the two germline ends. The CDR3: CARRRGNEAFF. The CDR3 DNA follows: TGCGCCAGAAGACGTGGGAATGAAGCTTTCTTT.

V and J are TRBV4-1 and TRBJ1-2; 7 bases match TRBD1. This CDR3 is built from 14 residues. Germline CDR1 is MGHRA and CDR2 is YSYEKL. Trimming at V came to 1 base and at J to 6 bases, leaving 5 bases not matched to a gene. CDR3 amino acids: CASSQGDRRDGYTF. The CDR3 region has the DNA TGCGCCAGCAGCCAAGGGGACAGAAGAGATGGCTACACCTTC.

The chain employs TRBV28 and TRBJ2-7; D gene ambiguous. The V gene lost 5 bases and the J gene lost 4 bases, with 3 bases spanning the gap. CDR1 is MDHEN and CDR2 is SYDVKM in the germline V gene. This CDR3 has 10 amino acids. The CDR3: CASSMYEQYF. CDR3 sequence (DNA): TGTGCCAGCAGTATGTACGAGCAGTACTTC.

In this sample, this clone turned up a few times. This rearrangement joins TRBV10-1 to TRBJ2-7; 10 bases fit TRBD1. Germline CDR1 is WNHNN and CDR2 is SYGVQD (reference sequence). Trimming took 5 bases from V and 7 from J; bases not matched to a gene: 8. There are 14 residues in the CDR3. CDR3 in DNA: TGCGCCAGCAGTTCTGGACAGGGGGTAGGGGAGCAGTACTTC. Its protein is CASSSGQGVGEQYF.

The chain joins TRBV4-1 to TRBJ2-3; 7 bases line up with TRBD2. The length of the CDR3 is 16 residues. The germline gives CDR1 MGHRA, CDR2 YSYEKL. After removal of 4 bases from V and 0 bases from J, the junction contained 7 bases not matched to a gene. CDR3 residues: CASSLRGEASTDTQYF. The CDR3 DNA reads as TGCGCCAGCAGCCTACGGGGGGAAGCTAGCACAGATACGCAGTATTTT.